Below, one T cell receptor (beta chain) is given with its context. Its antigen is currently unknown. This sample is part of a study of vaccination effects on CD4 cells after COVID-19. Study at large: Each participant received a vaccine that was either BNT162b2 or mRNA-1273, given as two doses. Overall study results and limits: Convalescent patients were few in the study, and early post-infection timepoints were absent. Late post-vaccination samples showed marked contraction of infection- and vaccine-induced clones.

Antigen-specific CD4+ T cells expanded by the ViraFEST assay with viral peptide pools were then sequenced. At the end of 9 to 11 days of culture, CD4+ T cells were isolated. Nucleocapsid antibodies were negative in the vaccine recipients, who had never had SARS-CoV-2 infection. Sequencing was performed with immunoSEQ multiplex PCR; in TCRdb, only in-frame clones are kept and a portion is missing. Of about 41,000 clones listed, 77% are singletons. Source: CD4+ T cells from PBMCs cultured with HCoV-NL63 spike peptides, taken before COVID-19 vaccination. The TCR sequence derives from a human donor who received a COVID-19 vaccine.

The CDR3 DNA sequence: TGTGCCAGCTCACTAACCACGGGGGACCCCTATGGCTACACCTTC. This gives the protein CASSLTTGDPYGYTF. The chain joins TRBV18 to TRBJ1-2, with D perhaps TRBD1 (5 bases). In germline, CDR1 is KGHSH, CDR2 LQKENI. The V and J ends lost 4 bases and 4 bases respectively, with 16 bases between them. This CDR3 region has 15 residues.